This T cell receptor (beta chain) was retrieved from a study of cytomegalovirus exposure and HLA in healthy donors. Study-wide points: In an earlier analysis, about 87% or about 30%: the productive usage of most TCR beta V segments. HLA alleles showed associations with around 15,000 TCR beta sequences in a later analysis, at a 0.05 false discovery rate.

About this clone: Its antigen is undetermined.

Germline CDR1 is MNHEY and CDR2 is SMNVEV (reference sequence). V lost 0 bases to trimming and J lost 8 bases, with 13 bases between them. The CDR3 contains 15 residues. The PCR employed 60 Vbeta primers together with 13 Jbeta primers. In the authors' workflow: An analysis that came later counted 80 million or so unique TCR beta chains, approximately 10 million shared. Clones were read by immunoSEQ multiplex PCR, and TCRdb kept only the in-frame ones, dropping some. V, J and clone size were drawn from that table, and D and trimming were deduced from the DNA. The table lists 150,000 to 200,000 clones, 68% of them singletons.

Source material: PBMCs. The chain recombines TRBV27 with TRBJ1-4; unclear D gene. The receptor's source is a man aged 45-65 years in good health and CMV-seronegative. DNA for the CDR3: TGTGCCAGCAGTTTATCCCGGACCGGGGAGGAAAAACTGTTTTTT. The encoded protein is CASSLSRTGEEKLFF.